The source of this T cell receptor beta chain is a study of T cell responses to AZD1222 COVID-19 vaccine listed by TCRdb under 2021. Describing the broader study: AZD1222 recipients with second doses at about 4 weeks or about 12 weeks were pooled, because spike-specific TCR depth and breadth did not differ between schedules. A total of around 240 trial participants underwent TCR sequencing, of whom about 200 received two doses of AZD1222 and some 25 received two doses of the MenACWY control vaccine. Trial participants were enrolled into age subgroups of 18-55, 56-69 and 70-plus years, which contained approximately 150, 28 and 58 TCR-sequenced participants, respectively. Results and caveats for the whole study, not just this receptor: Reportedly, almost half of the unique spike-specific TCRs recognized epitopes lying outside the regions that are mutated in the B.1.351 and B.1.1.7 variants. Participants were mostly white British, with more females than males. The authors suggested clonal diversity may have been underestimated. After two AZD1222 doses, spike-specific TCR breadth and depth were significantly higher than at day 0 and than in MenACWY recipients. Because no day 14 peak-response samples were available, the repertoires could be characterized only after the peak T cell response. Vaccine-associated CD4 TCRs spanned the whole spike protein, with dominant responses in regions 160-218 and 743-854. Conclusions about previously exposed vaccinees are limited, since just six or seven AZD1222 recipients were seropositive for SARS-CoV-2 at baseline. In the small 56-69-year group, the increase in depth fell short of significance, most likely because of low power.

Turning to this clone: The antigen this receptor binds is unknown. Base qualities are missing; no much larger clone stands one base away.

From cysteine to phenylalanine, the CDR3 is 15 amino acids long. CDR3 DNA is the only sequence kept; it has 45 bases, read in frame from the first base. Reading the germline V gene (reference sequence) gives CDR1 LNHDA and CDR2 SQIVND. V and J are truncated by 2 bases and 3 bases respectively, leaving an intervening sequence of 11 bases. The time point label here, explained by the study, means: baseline before first vaccination. Vaccinee samples came from UK trials COV001 and COV002, including a single-blind randomized controlled phase 2/3 trial of AZD1222 (ChAdOx1 nCoV-19) in healthy adults. Trial participant PBMC samples were collected at day 0 and day 28 after the second dose for TCRbeta chain sequencing. The CDR3 regions of human TCRbeta chains were analyzed by immunosequencing. In the paper's pipeline: TCRs in the repertoires were compared against a reference library of SARS-CoV-2-specific TCRs that had been generated with the MIRA antigen-specificity platform. Breadth meant the fraction of unique TCRs that were SARS-CoV-2-associated, whereas depth meant the fraction of total T cells that were SARS-CoV-2-associated. Using the MIRA data, each spike-specific TCR was assigned both to the spike region to which the TCR was reactive and to a CD4 or CD8 class. Log10-transformed breadth and depth values were compared by one-way ANOVA with Sidak's multiple comparisons tests. In its TCRdb copy, this immuneACCESS table keeps in-frame sequences only and misses some clones. Where compared with another copy, unresolved V genes explain less than half of these, and the others have no known cause. The V and J calls and clone size come from that table; D and trimming were worked out from the DNA. A total of around 130,000 clones appear in this sample, 88% of them only once. 7.6% of the sample is taken by the ten largest.

The receptor comes from an adult in good health. The chain joins TRBV19 to TRBJ1-5; the D region possibly corresponds to TRBD1 (6 bases align). The sequences come from peripheral blood, collected on day 0 of AZD1222 vaccination. The DNA is as follows: TGTGCCAGTAGTATAATGAGGGACAACAATCAGCCCCAGCATTTT. Its translation reads: CASSIMRDNNQPQHF.